These 22 T cell receptor beta chains share one sample of origin, sequenced in a study of siplizumab effects on memory and regulatory T cells. Only in-frame clones appear in the TCRdb table, and some are missing; sequencing was by immunoSEQ multiplex PCR. The sample lists fewer than 120,000 clones, roughly 89% occurring once. Sequencing used CD4+ T cells sorted from blood. These receptors were taken from a human donor in good health.

The chain is built from TRBV2 and TRBJ1-4; no clear D. CDR3 length: 12 residues. V lost 5 bases and J lost 8, with 9 bases in between. From germline, CDR1 is SNHLY and CDR2 FYNNEI. For the CDR3, the DNA is TGTGCCAGCAGTTACACGTTCGAAAAACTGTTTTTT. It yields the protein CASSYTFEKLFF.

This CDR3 reads CASSISLPGHPGEKLFF. The CDR3 DNA is TGTGCCAGCAGCATCTCCTTACCGGGACACCCGGGGGAAAAACTGTTTTTT. This chain uses TRBV21-1 with TRBJ1-4; TRBD1 was called by the table and not checked on the DNA. TRBV21-1 is described as a pseudogene. The CDR3 is made up of 17 amino acids.

Written as DNA, the CDR3 is TGCGCCACCCAACGGGGGGACGGGAAGCCCACAGATACGCAGTATTTT. It codes for CATQRGDGKPTDTQYF. The V gene is TRBV5-1, the J gene TRBJ2-3, with 7 bases identical to TRBD2. This CDR3 has 16 residues. Trimming cost V 9 bases and J 2 bases; bases outside gene matches: 15. CDR1 SGHRS and CDR2 YFSETQ come from the germline V gene.

The chain combines TRBV6-5 with TRBJ1-2; TRBD1 might be the D (5 bases). This CDR3 is 14 amino acids long. V was trimmed by 0 bases and J by 3 bases, leaving 8 bases between them. Per the germline V gene, CDR1 is MNHEY and CDR2 is SVGAGI. In DNA form, the CDR3 reads TGTGCCAGCAGTTACTCCTGGGGACACTATGGCTACACCTTC. It yields the protein CASSYSWGHYGYTF.

The count of this clone is one. The gene calls are TRBV5-6 and TRBJ2-5; the D gene is possibly TRBD2 (5 bases). Trimming removed 1 base at V and 2 bases at J, with 9 bases between. Germline lookup yields CDR1 SGHDT and CDR2 YYEEEE. This CDR3 region has 14 residues. CDR3 sequence (DNA): TGTGCCAGCAGCTTGTCGGAGCGGCAAGAGACCCAGTACTTC. This encodes CASSLSERQETQYF.

This clone came up once. The rearrangement links TRBV5-1 to TRBJ2-7, with TRBD2 matching 9 bases. V trimming: 4 bases; J trimming: 6 bases; junction bases outside the gene matches: 17. Germline V gene lookup returns CDR1 SGHRS and CDR2 YFSETQ. This CDR3 has 17 amino acids. CDR3 protein: CASSRARGTLAGLEQYF. The CDR3, as DNA: TGCGCCAGCAGCCGGGCCAGGGGGACCCTAGCGGGACTCGAGCAGTACTTC.

The chain recombines TRBV5-6 with TRBJ2-7; 10 bases line up with TRBD1. This CDR3 region has 16 residues. Germline loops: CDR1 SGHDT, CDR2 YYEEEE. The ends lost 0 bases at V and 2 bases at J; junction bases unmatched: 5. The DNA for the CDR3 is TGTGCCAGCAGCTTGGAGGGACAGGGGTCCACCTACGAGCAGTACTTC. It encodes CASSLEGQGSTYEQYF.

This chain links TRBV4-1 with TRBJ2-5; D possibly corresponds to TRBD2 (7 bases). Germline V gene sequence: CDR1 MGHRA, CDR2 YSYEKL. Trimming pared 2 bases from V and 1 base from J, leaving 11 bases between. There are 15 residues in the CDR3. This CDR3 reads CASSQTGGPQETQYF. CDR3 nucleotide sequence: TGCGCCAGCAGCCAAACCGGGGGGCCCCAAGAGACCCAGTACTTC.

This chain uses TRBV5-1 with TRBJ2-7; D ambiguous. The V end lost 1 base, the J end lost 0 bases, and 2 bases lay between the germline ends. Germline CDR1 SGHRS, CDR2 YFSETQ. The CDR3 is 12 amino acids. The CDR3 spells CASSLPSYEQYF. CDR3 in DNA: TGCGCCAGCAGCTTGCCCTCCTACGAGCAGTACTTC.

The chain employs TRBV5-1 and TRBJ2-1; D is perhaps TRBD1 or TRBD2 (5 bases each). The CDR3 contains 15 residues. Germline V gives CDR1 SGHRS, CDR2 YFSETQ. V dropped 1 base and J dropped 6 bases, with 14 bases sitting between them. The CDR3 nucleotides are TGCGCCAGCAGCTTGAGGCAGGGAGAGATCAATGAGCAGTTCTTC. Its translation is CASSLRQGEINEQFF.

The chain recombines TRBV11-2 with TRBJ2-5; no firm D call. Between the trimmed V and J ends, which lost 0 bases and 7 bases, there was a span of 0 bases. The CDR3 extends over 10 amino acids. The germline gives CDR1 SGHAT, CDR2 FQNNGV. This CDR3 is CASSLETQYF. The CDR3 DNA reads TGTGCCAGCAGCTTAGAGACCCAGTACTTC.

The V gene is TRBV18, the J gene TRBJ1-1; D gene ambiguous. The V and J ends lost 3 bases and 1 base respectively, with 6 bases between them. Germline V gives CDR1 KGHSH, CDR2 LQKENI. This CDR3 has 13 amino acids. CDR3 residues: CASSPVQNTEAFF. CDR3 in DNA: TGTGCCAGCTCACCGGTCCAGAACACTGAAGCTTTCTTT.

This chain connects TRBV14 to TRBJ2-3; 8 nucleotides match TRBD2. Germline CDR1 SGHDN, CDR2 FVKESK. The CDR3 loop spans 15 amino acids. The trim removed 4 bases at V and 3 bases at J, leaving 6 bases unmatched. The CDR3 loop is CASSPLSGKTDTQYF. The CDR3, as DNA: TGTGCCAGCAGCCCTCTTAGCGGGAAGACAGATACGCAGTATTTT. Variable domain in full (rest from reference TRBV14 and TRBJ2-3): EAGVTQFPSHSVIEKGQTVTLRCDPISGHDNLYWYRRVMGKEIKFLLHFVKESKQDESGMPNNRFLAERTGGTYSTLKVQPAELEDSGVYFCASSPLSGKTDTQYFGPGTRLTVL.

The sample holds a few counts of this clone. The chain is built from TRBV5-1 and TRBJ2-5; D gene ambiguous. The germline gives CDR1 SGHRS, CDR2 YFSETQ. Deletions cut 1 base from V and 4 bases from J, with 14 bases between. The CDR3 is 15 amino acids. The CDR3 protein is CASSLFPTSSETQYF. In DNA form, the CDR3 reads TGCGCCAGCAGCTTGTTCCCCACATCCTCAGAGACCCAGTACTTC.

This chain uses TRBV6-6 with TRBJ2-2; D is undetermined. This CDR3 is 16 amino acids long. Trimming took off 1 base at V and 1 base at J, with 10 bases between the two ends. Germline CDR1 is MNHNY and CDR2 is SVGAGI (reference sequence). CDR3 residues: CASSYLPGKNTGELFF. As DNA, the CDR3 is TGTGCCAGCAGTTACTTGCCAGGAAAGAACACCGGGGAGCTGTTTTTT.

This chain links TRBV11-2 with TRBJ2-7, with TRBD1 identical over 8 bases. V gave up 5 bases and J gave up 5 bases; unmatched junction bases: 23. CDR3 length: 19 amino acids. Per germline, CDR1 SGHAT and CDR2 FQNNGV. The CDR3 spells CASSRYYPSNRDRSNEQYF. CDR3 sequence (DNA): TGTGCCAGCAGCCGATACTACCCCTCTAACCGGGACAGGTCTAACGAGCAGTACTTC.

V gene TRBV5-1 combines with J gene TRBJ1-2, with 9 bases aligning to TRBD1. V gave up 6 bases and J gave up 8 bases; unmatched junction bases: 8. CDR1 and CDR2 from the germline V gene are SGHRS and YFSETQ. The CDR3 runs to 13 residues. CDR3 amino acids: CASTFGQGSGYTF. As DNA, the CDR3 is TGCGCCAGCACCTTCGGACAGGGGAGCGGCTACACCTTC.

V gene TRBV6-1 combines with J gene TRBJ2-5; TRBD1 might be the D (5 bases). This CDR3 is built from 14 residues. Germline values: CDR1 MNHNS, CDR2 SASEGT. V was trimmed by 3 bases and J by 4 bases, leaving 12 bases between them. Here the CDR3 reads CASSDLRAGETQYF. The CDR3 bases are TGTGCCAGCAGTGACCTCAGGGCCGGAGAGACCCAGTACTTC.

The chain joins TRBV27 to TRBJ2-7; TRBD2 agrees at 11 bases. The V gene end was trimmed by 5 bases and the J gene end by 2 bases; junction bases not matched to a gene: 11. Germline lookup yields CDR1 MNHEY and CDR2 SMNVEV (reference sequence). The CDR3 consists of 17 residues. The CDR3 reads CASSHLTSGSRAYEQYF. CDR3 coding DNA: TGTGCCAGCAGTCACCTCACTAGCGGGAGTCGAGCCTACGAGCAGTACTTC.

CDR3 sequence: CASSITKGGNTEAFF. Here the CDR3 DNA reads TGTGCCAGTAGTATTACCAAGGGGGGGAACACTGAAGCTTTCTTT. The chain recombines TRBV19 with TRBJ1-1; possibly TRBD1 for D (6 bases). Germline V gene data show CDR1 as LNHDA and CDR2 as SQIVND (reference sequence). The CDR3 is made up of 15 amino acids. V dropped 3 bases and J dropped 1 base, with 12 bases sitting between them.

The J gene is TRBJ1-2, the V gene TRBV7-2; possible D gene TRBD1, 5 bases. CDR3 length: 14 amino acids. Germline assignment: CDR1 SGHTA and CDR2 FQGNSA. With 3 bases removed from V and 2 bases from J, the gap between germline ends came to 10 bases. The chain's CDR3 is CASSLNRGNYGYTF. The CDR3, as DNA: TGTGCCAGCAGCTTGAATAGGGGAAACTATGGCTACACCTTC. The whole variable domain, filled in from reference TRBV7-2 and TRBJ1-2, reads GAGVSQSPSNKVTEKGKDVELRCDPISGHTALYWYRQSLGQGLEFLIYFQGNSAPDKSGLPSDRFSAERTGGSVSTLTIQRTQQEDSAVYLCASSLNRGNYGYTFGSGTRLTVV.

This rearrangement joins TRBV2 to TRBJ2-5, with TRBD2 identical over 10 bases. The ends lost 4 bases at V and 1 base at J; junction bases unmatched: 12. There are 18 residues in the CDR3. The germline V gene has CDR1 SNHLY and CDR2 FYNNEI. CDR3 loop: CASSGMSSGRKSQETQYF. The DNA of the CDR3 is TGTGCCAGCAGTGGTATGAGTAGCGGGAGGAAAAGCCAAGAGACCCAGTACTTC.